The clone carrying this T cell receptor (beta chain) showed up just a few times. How the authors handled the data: Reference gene primer amplification yielded estimated nucleated cell counts. Assay used: immunoSEQ multiplex PCR; TCRdb lists only in-frame clones, some missing. For V, J and clone size, that table is used; D and trimming come from the DNA. The table records 150,000 to 200,000 clones, 70% to 90% of them present only once. These data belong to a study of blood T cell repertoires in COVID-19. Study background: Spain, Italy and the United States supplied samples that represented acute and convalescent COVID-19. Sources were T cells, B-cell-depleted T cells, or PBMCs; the material itself was cDNA or gDNA.

The germline CDR1 and CDR2 sequences are LNHDA and SQIVND (reference sequence). The length of the CDR3 is 15 residues. Between the trimmed V and J ends, which lost 5 bases and 1 base, there was a span of 12 bases. This sequence was found in a man in his 60s with active or convalescent COVID-19. The chain employs TRBV19 and TRBJ1-3; no reliable D call. What was sequenced was peripheral blood. CDR3 in amino acids: CASSFARPSGNTIYF. The CDR3 DNA reads TGTGCCAGTAGTTTTGCGCGGCCTTCTGGAAACACCATATATTTT.